Reported below is one TCR beta chain. This specimen belongs to a study of OX40 agonist ivuxolimab in advanced cancers. Study details: Patients were treated with ivuxolimab, an agonistic anti-OX40 (CD134) antibody.

CDR3 length: 11 residues. With V trimmed by 4 bases and J by 9 bases, 5 bases remained unmatched. Germline CDR1 is SQVTM and CDR2 is ANQGSEA. TCRdb's copy holds only in-frame clones and misses some; the assay was immunoSEQ multiplex PCR. The sample lists tens of thousands of clones; more than 70% were seen once. This specimen was CD4+ or CD8+ T cells sorted from blood, taken in a trial of the OX40 agonist ivuxolimab. This TCR was recovered from an adult with an advanced solid tumor such as melanoma, head and neck, liver or kidney cancer. The gene calls are TRBV29-1 and TRBJ2-5; 7 bases align to TRBD2. CDR3 DNA sequence: TGCAGCGTTGCCCCTCGGGAGGCCCAGTACTTC. This codes for CSVAPREAQYF.